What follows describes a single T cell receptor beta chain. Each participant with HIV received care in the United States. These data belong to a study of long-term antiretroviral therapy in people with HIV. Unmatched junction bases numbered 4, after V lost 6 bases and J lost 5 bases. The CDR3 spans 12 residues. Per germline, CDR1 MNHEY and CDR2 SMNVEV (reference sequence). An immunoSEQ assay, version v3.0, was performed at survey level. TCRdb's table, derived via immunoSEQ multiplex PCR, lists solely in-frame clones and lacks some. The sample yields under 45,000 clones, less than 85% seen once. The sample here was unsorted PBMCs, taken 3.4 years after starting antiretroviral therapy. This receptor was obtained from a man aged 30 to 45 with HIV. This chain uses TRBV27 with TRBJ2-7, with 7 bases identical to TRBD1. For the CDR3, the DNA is TGTGCCAGCAGACGGGACAGCCACGAGCAGTACTTC. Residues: CASRRDSHEQYF.